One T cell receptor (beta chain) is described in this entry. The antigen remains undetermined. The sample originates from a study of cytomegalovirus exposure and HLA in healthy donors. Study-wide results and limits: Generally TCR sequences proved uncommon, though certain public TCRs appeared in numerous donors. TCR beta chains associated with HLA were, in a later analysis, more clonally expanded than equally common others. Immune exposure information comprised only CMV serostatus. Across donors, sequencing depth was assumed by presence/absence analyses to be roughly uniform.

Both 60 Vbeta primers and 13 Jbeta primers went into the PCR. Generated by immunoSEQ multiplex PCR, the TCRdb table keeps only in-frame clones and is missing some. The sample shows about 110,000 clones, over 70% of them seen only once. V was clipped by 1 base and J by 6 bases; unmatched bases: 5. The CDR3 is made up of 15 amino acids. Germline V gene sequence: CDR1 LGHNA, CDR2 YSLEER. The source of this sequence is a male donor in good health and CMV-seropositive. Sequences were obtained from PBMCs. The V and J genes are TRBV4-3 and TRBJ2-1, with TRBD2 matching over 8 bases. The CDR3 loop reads CASSQVVLAANEQFF. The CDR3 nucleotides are TGCGCCAGCAGCCAAGTTGTACTAGCGGCCAATGAGCAGTTCTTC.